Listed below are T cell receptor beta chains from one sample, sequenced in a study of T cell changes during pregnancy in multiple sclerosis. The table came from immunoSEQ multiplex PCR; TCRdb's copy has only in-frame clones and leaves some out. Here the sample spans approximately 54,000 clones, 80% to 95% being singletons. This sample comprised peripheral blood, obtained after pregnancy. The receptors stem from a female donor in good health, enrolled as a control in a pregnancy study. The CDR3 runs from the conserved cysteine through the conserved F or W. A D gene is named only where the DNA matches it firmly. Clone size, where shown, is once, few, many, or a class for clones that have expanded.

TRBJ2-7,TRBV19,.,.,TGTGCCAGTAGTATTGCGGGACAGCCCTACGAGCAGTACTTC,CASSIAGQPYEQYF
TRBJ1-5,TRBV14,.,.,TGTGCCAGCAGCCCGGCGGGAGGGGACAATCAGCCCCAGCATTTT,CASSPAGGDNQPQHF
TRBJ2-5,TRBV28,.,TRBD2,TGTGCCAGCAGTTATATAGCGGGAGGGCCCACGGAGACCCAGTACTTC,CASSYIAGGPTETQYF
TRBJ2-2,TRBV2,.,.,TGTGCCAGCAGCCCCCTCGGGACAATGAACACCGGGGAGCTGTTTTTT,CASSPLGTMNTGELFF
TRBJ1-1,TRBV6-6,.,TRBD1,TGTGCCAGCAGTTACTCCGTGACAGGGGCCGTTGAAGCTTTCTTT,CASSYSVTGAVEAFF
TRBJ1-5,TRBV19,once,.,TGTGCCAGTAGGAAATACACCGGGGTTGTCGGCGATCAGCCCCAGCATTTT,CASRKYTGVVGDQPQHF
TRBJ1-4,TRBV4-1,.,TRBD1,TGCGCCAGCAGCCAAGATCGGACAGGAGTTAGGGAAAAACTGTTTTTT,CASSQDRTGVREKLFF
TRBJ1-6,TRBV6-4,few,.,TGTGCCAGCAGTGAGGACAATAATTCACCCCTCCACTTT,CASSEDNNSPLHF
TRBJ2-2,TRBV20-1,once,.,TGCAGTGCCTTCACCGGGGAGCTGTTTTTT,CSAFTGELFF
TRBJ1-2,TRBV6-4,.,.,TGTGCCAGCAGTAGATACGTTCAGGGAGGGGAGTTTCTCGGCTACACCTTC,CASSRYVQGGEFLGYTF
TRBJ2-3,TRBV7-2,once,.,TGTGCCAGCACGAGGACAGTTGAGACAGATACGCAGTATTTT,CASTRTVETDTQYF
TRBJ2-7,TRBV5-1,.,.,TGCGCCAGCAGCTTGGTTGGTCAGGTGGACTACGAGCAGTACTTC,CASSLVGQVDYEQYF
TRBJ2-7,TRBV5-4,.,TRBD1,TGTGCCAGCAGCTTGGCGGCTGGACAGGGGGGAGAGTACTTC,CASSLAAGQGGEYF
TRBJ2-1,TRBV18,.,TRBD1,TGTGCCAGCTCACCTTCCCCAAACAGGGGATCCTCCTACAATGAGCAGTTCTTC,CASSPSPNRGSSYNEQFF
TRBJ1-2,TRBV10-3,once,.,TGTGCCATCAGTGAGTCGGACATAGCTGGCTACACCTTC,CAISESDIAGYTF
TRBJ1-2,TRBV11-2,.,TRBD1,TGTGCCAGCGGGGAGTTGGACAGGGCTGGCTACACCTTC,CASGELDRAGYTF
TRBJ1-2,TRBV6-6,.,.,TGTGCCAGCAGTTACTCAGGGGCAGGGGTTAACTATGGCTACACCTTC,CASSYSGAGVNYGYTF
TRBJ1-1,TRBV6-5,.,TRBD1,TGTGCCAGCAGTTACTCTTGGACAGGGGGTTTCGCTGAAGCTTTCTTT,CASSYSWTGGFAEAFF
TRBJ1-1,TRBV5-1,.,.,TGCGCCAGCATCAGAAGTGGTTCGGGACAATTGCCCCCTGAAGCTTTCTTT,CASIRSGSGQLPPEAFF
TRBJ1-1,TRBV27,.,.,TGTGCCAGCAGGGGAAACCGGGAAATGAACACTGAAGCTTTCTTT,CASRGNREMNTEAFF
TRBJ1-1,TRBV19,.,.,TGTGCCAGTAGTATAGTAGGGGGTCCTGAAGCTTTCTTT,CASSIVGGPEAFF
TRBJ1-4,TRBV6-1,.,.,TGTGCCAGCAGTGCCATACAGGGCCTTAATGAAAAACTGTTTTTT,CASSAIQGLNEKLFF
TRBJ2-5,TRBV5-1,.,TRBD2,TGCGCCAGCAGTGTCGGGACTAGCGGGGAAGAGACCCAGTACTTC,CASSVGTSGEETQYF
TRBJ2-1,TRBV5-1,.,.,TGCGCCAGCAGCTCCCCCTCCAATTCCGGGACACCCGAGCAGTTCTTC,CASSSPSNSGTPEQFF
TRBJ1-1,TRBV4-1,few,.,TGCGCCAGCAGCCAAGGGACTATCGGGAACACTGAAGCTTTCTTT,CASSQGTIGNTEAFF
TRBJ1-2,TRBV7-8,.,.,TGTGCCAGCAGCTTAGTGTCTACAGGCCAAAACTATGGCTACACCTTC,CASSLVSTGQNYGYTF
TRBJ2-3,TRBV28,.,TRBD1,TGTGCCAGCAGTTTACGGCAGGGGGCCGGAGATACGCAGTATTTT,CASSLRQGAGDTQYF
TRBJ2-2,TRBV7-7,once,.,TGTGCTAGCAGCGCCCGTGCCGCCGGTACCGGGGAGCTGTTTTTT,CASSARAAGTGELFF
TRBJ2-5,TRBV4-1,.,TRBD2,TGCGCCAGCAGCCAAGATCTAGCGGGGGGCAGGGAGACCCAGTACTTC,CASSQDLAGGRETQYF
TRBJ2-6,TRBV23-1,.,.,TGCGCCAGCAGTCAATCGAATAGGCAGGCTAACTCTGGGGCCAACGTCCTGACTTTC,CASSQSNRQANSGANVLTF
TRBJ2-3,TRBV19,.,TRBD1,TGTGCCAGTAGTCGCCGGACCGGGACAGGGAGAGATACGCAGTATTTT,CASSRRTGTGRDTQYF
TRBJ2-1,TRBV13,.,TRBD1,TGTGCCAGCAGCTTAGAAGGCAGGGGGCAATTCTATAATGAGCAGTTCTTC,CASSLEGRGQFYNEQFF
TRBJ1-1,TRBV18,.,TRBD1,TGTGCCAGCTCACCCCAGAACGGACAGGGGCACACTGAAGCTTTCTTT,CASSPQNGQGHTEAFF
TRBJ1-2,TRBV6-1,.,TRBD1,TGTGCCAGCAGTCTGCGGACAGGTGACTATGGCTACACCTTC,CASSLRTGDYGYTF
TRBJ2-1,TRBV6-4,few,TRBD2,TGTGCCAGCAGTGACACTAGCGGGGGGGCCAATGAGCAGTTCTTC,CASSDTSGGANEQFF
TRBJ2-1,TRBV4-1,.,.,TGCGCCAGCAGCCGAATTGACATCATCTCCTACAATGAGCAGTTCTTC,CASSRIDIISYNEQFF
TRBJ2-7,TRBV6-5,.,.,TGTGCCAGCAGTTACTCAGGGAGCTTCGAGCAGTACTTC,CASSYSGSFEQYF
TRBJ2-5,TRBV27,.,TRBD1,TGTGCCAGCAGACCACAGGGGTGGGGAGAGACCCAGTACTTC,CASRPQGWGETQYF
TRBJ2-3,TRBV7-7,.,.,TGTGCCAGCAGCTTAGGGACGGGAATCACAGATACGCAGTATTTT,CASSLGTGITDTQYF
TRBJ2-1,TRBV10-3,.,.,TGTGCCATCAGTGACCCCGACAGGGTCGGCTTCTCGGAGGGGTACAATGAGCAGTTCTTC,CAISDPDRVGFSEGYNEQFF
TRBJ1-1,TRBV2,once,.,TGTGCCAGCAGCCCCGGGGTTGCTCTTAACACTGAAGCTTTCTTT,CASSPGVALNTEAFF
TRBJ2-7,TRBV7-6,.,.,TGTGCCAGCAGCTTGACCGGGACACGCGAGCAGTACTTC,CASSLTGTREQYF
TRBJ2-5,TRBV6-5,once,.,TGTGCCAGCAGTTACGAGGGGGAAACTCAAGAGACCCAGTACTTC,CASSYEGETQETQYF
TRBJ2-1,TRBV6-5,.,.,TGTGCCAGCAGTTACTCAGCCAATGAGCAGTTCTTC,CASSYSANEQFF
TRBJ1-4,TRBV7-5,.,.,TGTGCCAGATTTCGAGGGGGGGATGAAAAACTGTTTTTT,CARFRGGDEKLFF
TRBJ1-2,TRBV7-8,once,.,TGTGCCAGCAGCCCATTCCGCGGGGGCAATGGCTACACCTTC,CASSPFRGGNGYTF
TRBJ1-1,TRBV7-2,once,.,TGTGCCAGCAGCTTAGTCGGGACTCCGGGGACTGAAGCTTTCTTT,CASSLVGTPGTEAFF
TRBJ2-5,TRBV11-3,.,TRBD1,TGTGCCAGCAGCTCACGGACAGGGGGAATCGAGACCCAGTACTTC,CASSSRTGGIETQYF
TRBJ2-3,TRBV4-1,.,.,TGCGCCAGCAGCCAAGGGCTAGCTGGTGATACGCAGTATTTT,CASSQGLAGDTQYF
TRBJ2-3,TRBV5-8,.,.,TGTGCCAGCAGCTCCTGGACTGGGGGCACAGATACGCAGTATTTT,CASSSWTGGTDTQYF
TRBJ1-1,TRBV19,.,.,TGTGCCAGTAGATCCGGCGGGCTGGGCGCTGAAGCTTTCTTT,CASRSGGLGAEAFF
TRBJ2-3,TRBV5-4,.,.,TGTGCCAGCAGCTTCCCCCCGAGCACAGATACGCAGTATTTT,CASSFPPSTDTQYF
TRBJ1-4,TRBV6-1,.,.,TGTGCCAGCAGTGAAGTAGCGCTACTTAATGAAAAACTGTTTTTT,CASSEVALLNEKLFF
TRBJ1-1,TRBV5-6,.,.,TGTGCCAGCAGCCGCCGGGGAGGCGGGGCGGCTGAAGCTTTCTTT,CASSRRGGGAAEAFF
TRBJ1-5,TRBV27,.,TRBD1,TGTGCCAGCAGTTTCTCCGGACAGGGTGCTCAGCCCCAGCATTTT,CASSFSGQGAQPQHF